This entry lists 31 T cell receptor beta chains sequenced from one sample in a study of T cell responses to AZD1222 COVID-19 vaccine. Using immunoSEQ multiplex PCR, the repertoire was profiled, and TCRdb retains in-frame clones only, with some absent. The sample shows about 140,000 clones, 70% to 90% of them seen only once. This material consisted of peripheral blood, taken on day 0 of AZD1222 vaccination. The receptors were sampled from an adult in good health.

This clone was seen a single time. This chain links TRBV4-2 with TRBJ2-3, with 9 bases aligning to TRBD1. The CDR3 consists of 16 residues. Trimming at V came to 4 bases and at J to 2 bases, leaving 7 bases not matched to a gene. Germline V CDR1 and CDR2: LGHNA, YNFKEQ. The CDR3 loop reads CASSPRQGDVTDTQYF. CDR3 DNA sequence: TGTGCCAGCAGCCCTAGACAGGGGGATGTCACAGATACGCAGTATTTT.

The V and J genes are TRBV6-2 or TRBV6-3 and TRBJ2-5; 8 positions agree with TRBD1. This CDR3 is built from 14 residues. The trim removed 5 bases at V and 4 bases at J, leaving 6 bases unmatched. Germline V gives CDR1 MNHEY, CDR2 SVGEGT. The CDR3 nucleotides are TGTGCCAGCAGTAATGGACAGGGTGGAGAGACCCAGTACTTC. This encodes CASSNGQGGETQYF.

V is TRBV18 and J is TRBJ1-3; TRBD1 agrees at 7 bases. The CDR3 contains 15 residues. V shed 3 bases, J shed 4 bases, and the junction held 6 bases outside the gene matches. The V gene's germline CDR1 is KGHSH and CDR2 LQKENI. The CDR3 region is CASSPPGGEGNTIYF. In DNA form, the CDR3 reads TGTGCCAGCTCACCCCCAGGGGGGGAAGGAAACACCATATATTTT.

This clone was detected once. The V and J genes are TRBV10-3 and TRBJ1-3, with D possibly matching TRBD1 (5 bases). Trimming cost V 8 bases and J 4 bases, with 21 bases left between them. This CDR3 has 16 amino acids. Germline CDR1 reads ENHRY; CDR2 reads SYGVKD. DNA for the CDR3: TGTGCCATCCGAATGGACACCACTGTGACCGGAAACACCATATATTTT. This sequence encodes CAIRMDTTVTGNTIYF.

The chain employs TRBV11-1 and TRBJ1-5, with unresolved D. The germline CDR1 and CDR2 sequences are SGHAT and FQDESV (reference sequence). There are 13 residues in the CDR3. Trimming removed 1 base from V and 6 bases from J, with 7 bases in between. Here the CDR3 DNA reads TGTGCCAGCAGCTTAGATCAACGTCAGCCCCAGCATTTT. Its protein product is CASSLDQRQPQHF.

The gene calls are TRBV5-1 and TRBJ1-1, with a possible D match to TRBD1 (6 bases). CDR1 and CDR2 from the germline V gene are SGHRS and YFSETQ. The CDR3 runs 12 residues. Between the trimmed V and J ends, which lost 6 bases and 4 bases, there was a span of 10 bases. CDR3 bases: TGCGCCAGCAAGGGGGGGTCCACTGAAGCTTTCTTT. This encodes CASKGGSTEAFF.

The chain joins TRBV2 to TRBJ2-7, with 8 nucleotides matching TRBD2. After removal of 7 bases from V and 7 bases from J, the junction contained 12 bases not matched to a gene. This CDR3 region has 14 residues. The V gene's germline CDR1 is SNHLY and CDR2 FYNNEI. CDR3 in DNA: TGTGCCAGCACCCCTAGCGGGCGGGTCGGGGAGCAGTACTTC. Its translation: CASTPSGRVGEQYF.

The chain employs TRBV6-5 and TRBJ1-5; 9 positions match TRBD1. Germline V CDR1 and CDR2: MNHEY, SVGAGI. The CDR3 loop spans 16 amino acids. J gave up 2 bases and V 4 bases, and 6 bases lay outside the gene matches. The CDR3 spells CASSSQGALGNQPQHF. The CDR3, as DNA: TGTGCCAGCAGTTCACAGGGGGCGCTGGGCAATCAGCCCCAGCATTTT.

This rearrangement joins TRBV24-1 to TRBJ2-1; the match to TRBD2 covers 12 bases. The CDR3 has 17 amino acids. From germline, CDR1 is KGHDR and CDR2 SFDVKD. Losses at the gene ends were 4 bases for V and 1 base for J; bases not matched to a gene: 4. DNA for the CDR3: TGTGCCACCAGTGACACGACTAGCGGGAGATCCTACAATGAGCAGTTCTTC. Protein product: CATSDTTSGRSYNEQFF.

The CDR3 DNA is TGTGCCAGCAGCTTAACAGGGTTAGAGCAGTACTTC. Translated, it gives CASSLTGLEQYF. The V gene is TRBV3-1 (or the pseudogene TRBV3-2), the J gene TRBJ2-7; the D gene is possibly TRBD1 (6 bases). V was cut by 5 bases and J by 7 bases, with 12 bases left in between. The CDR3 is made up of 12 amino acids. Germline V lookup: CDR1 LGHDT, CDR2 YNNKEL (reference sequence).

This clone appeared a single time. This chain connects TRBV6-2 or TRBV6-3 to TRBJ2-1; 7 nucleotides agree with TRBD2. The CDR3 extends over 16 amino acids. The V segment lost 2 bases and the J segment 4 bases; nucleotides outside the gene matches: 8. Germline V gene sequence: CDR1 MNHEY, CDR2 SVGEGT. This CDR3 reads CASSYLSSGLYNEQFF. The CDR3, as DNA: TGTGCCAGCAGTTACCTGTCTAGCGGATTATACAATGAGCAGTTCTTC.

V is TRBV3-1 (or the pseudogene TRBV3-2) and J is TRBJ1-2; no clear D. Germline-derived CDR1 and CDR2 are LGHDT and YNNKEL (reference sequence). Deletions cut 1 base from V and 5 bases from J, with 14 bases between. There are 15 residues in the CDR3. CDR3 residues: CASSQVVWGRYGYTF. CDR3 sequence (DNA): TGTGCCAGCAGCCAAGTCGTATGGGGTCGGTATGGCTACACCTTC.

V gene TRBV28 combines with J gene TRBJ1-2; no firm D call. Deletions cut 3 bases from V and 4 bases from J, with 9 bases between. The CDR3 totals 13 residues. CDR1 and CDR2 (germline): MDHEN, SYDVKM. CDR3 loop: CASSLIRLYGYTF. CDR3 DNA: TGTGCCAGCAGTTTGATAAGGCTCTATGGCTACACCTTC.

The chain links TRBV27 to TRBJ2-3; 8 bases match TRBD2. The CDR3 is 13 amino acids. Germline loops: CDR1 MNHEY, CDR2 SMNVEV (reference sequence). With V trimmed by 5 bases and J by 9 bases, 7 bases remained unmatched. Written as DNA, the CDR3 is TGTGCCAGCAGTCCGTCAGGACTAGCCACGCAGTATTTT. Its protein is CASSPSGLATQYF.

This clone was found once. Here the CDR3 reads CASSLLGGDTYEQYF. CDR3 nucleotide sequence: TGTGCCAGCAGCCTACTAGGGGGGGACACCTACGAGCAGTACTTC. This chain links TRBV14 with TRBJ2-7; a weak D match, TRBD2 (7 bases). Trimming pared 4 bases from V and 2 bases from J, leaving 15 bases between. Germline assignment: CDR1 SGHDN and CDR2 FVKESK. The CDR3 loop spans 15 amino acids.

The chain carries TRBV27 and TRBJ2-7; 7 bases agree with TRBD2. Germline V gene data show CDR1 as MNHEY and CDR2 as SMNVEV (reference sequence). V was clipped by 5 bases and J by 3 bases; unmatched bases: 16. CDR3 length: 17 residues. The CDR3 bases are TGTGCCAGCAGTCCGCCGGGGGAAGCGGGACCCTTCTACGAGCAGTACTTC. It is translated as CASSPPGEAGPFYEQYF.

The chain couples TRBV19 to TRBJ1-1; D ambiguous. V was shortened by 6 bases and J by 1 base, with 12 bases between the two germline ends. Germline V gives CDR1 LNHDA, CDR2 SQIVND (reference sequence). The CDR3 is 14 residues long. The CDR3 reads CASRVLTGNTEAFF. The CDR3 bases are TGTGCCAGTAGGGTCTTGACCGGGAACACTGAAGCTTTCTTT.

CDR3 region: CASNTGDTEAFF. The CDR3 nucleotides read TGTGCCAGCAACACAGGGGACACTGAAGCTTTCTTT. The chain couples TRBV28 to TRBJ1-1, with 7 bases fitting TRBD1. Germline V gene data show CDR1 as MDHEN and CDR2 as SYDVKM. The CDR3 spans 12 residues. The J segment lost 3 bases and the V segment lost 7 bases, leaving 2 bases of the junction unmatched.

The table lists this clone with a count of one. The rearrangement joins TRBV12-3 or TRBV12-4 to TRBJ1-2, with 7 bases fitting TRBD1. CDR3 length equals 12 residues. The ends lost 8 bases at V and 6 bases at J; junction bases unmatched: 6. Written as DNA, the CDR3 is TGTGCCAGCGCGACAGGGTGGGATGGCTACACCTTC. Translated, it gives CASATGWDGYTF.

The chain carries TRBV11-3 and TRBJ2-6, with 8 positions matching TRBD1. CDR1 SGHNT and CDR2 YENEEA come from the germline V gene. The CDR3 has 15 amino acids. V lost 4 bases, J lost 2 bases, and 1 base stayed unmatched. The DNA for the CDR3 is TGTGCCAGCAGCTCGGGACAGGCTGGGGCCAACGTCCTGACTTTC. Residues: CASSSGQAGANVLTF.

This rearrangement joins TRBV7-2 to TRBJ2-1, with 8 bases fitting TRBD2. With 5 bases clipped from V and 2 bases from J, the junction kept 11 bases outside the gene matches. Germline lookup yields CDR1 SGHTA and CDR2 FQGNSA. The CDR3 runs 17 residues. The CDR3 region is CASSHLSSGRTYNEQFF. In nucleotides, the CDR3 is TGTGCCAGCAGCCATCTCTCAAGCGGGAGAACCTACAATGAGCAGTTCTTC.

This clone appeared a single time. The J gene is TRBJ2-1, the V gene TRBV7-2, with D perhaps given as TRBD1 or TRBD2 (5 bases each). There are 15 residues in the CDR3. Germline CDR1 reads SGHTA; CDR2 reads FQGNSA. The V gene lost 0 bases and the J gene lost 9 bases, with 15 bases spanning the gap. The CDR3 sequence: CASSLATGRGPEQFF. The CDR3 DNA follows: TGTGCCAGCAGCTTAGCAACGGGGCGCGGTCCTGAGCAGTTCTTC. The full variable domain, in which reference TRBV7-2 and TRBJ2-1 provide the parts outside the CDR3, is GAGVSQSPSNKVTEKGKDVELRCDPISGHTALYWYRQSLGQGLEFLIYFQGNSAPDKSGLPSDRFSAERTGGSVSTLTIQRTQQEDSAVYLCASSLATGRGPEQFFGPGTRLTVL.

The rearrangement joins TRBV27 to TRBJ1-6; weak D call: TRBD1 (5 bases). Germline CDR1 reads MNHEY; CDR2 reads SMNVEV (reference sequence). Trimming left V 3 bases short and J 8 bases short, with 11 bases between. The CDR3 spans 14 residues. This CDR3 reads CASSFGGRDSPLHF. The DNA for the CDR3 is TGTGCCAGCAGTTTTGGGGGTCGAGATTCACCCCTCCACTTT.

CDR3 sequence reads: CASSDDTTNEKLFF. The CDR3 DNA reads as TGTGCCAGCAGTGATGATACAACTAATGAAAAACTGTTTTTT. V is TRBV25-1 and J is TRBJ1-4, with no clear D. V was trimmed by 3 bases and J by 0 bases, leaving 5 bases between them. This CDR3 has 14 amino acids. Per germline, CDR1 MGHDK and CDR2 SYGVNS.

This chain joins TRBV25-1 and TRBJ1-4; TRBD1 might be the D (5 bases). The CDR3 totals 16 residues. The germline gives CDR1 MGHDK, CDR2 SYGVNS. V gave up 4 bases and J gave up 6 bases, with 18 bases separating them. The CDR3, as DNA: TGTGCCAGCAGTGCCCGAAGGGGTTTAGGGGATGAAAAACTGTTTTTT. Translated: CASSARRGLGDEKLFF.

V and J are TRBV29-1 and TRBJ2-6, with D maybe TRBD2 (5 bases). V lost 7 bases and J 1 base, leaving 11 bases between the germline ends. Germline CDR1 is SQVTM and CDR2 is ANQGSEA. There are 14 residues in the CDR3. CDR3 sequence: CSATPGSGANVLTF. In DNA, the CDR3 is TGCAGCGCTACCCCGGGATCTGGGGCCAACGTCCTGACTTTC.

This clone was seen only once. The chain combines TRBV7-9 with TRBJ1-1, with 8 bases identical to TRBD1. The CDR3 consists of 15 residues. Unmatched junction bases numbered 5, after V lost 5 bases and J lost 0 bases. Germline CDR1 and CDR2: SEHNR and FQNEAQ (reference sequence). The CDR3 bases are TGTGCCAGCAGCAAGACAGGGGTCATGAACACTGAAGCTTTCTTT. It translates to CASSKTGVMNTEAFF.

The rearrangement links TRBV7-8 to TRBJ2-7; D is perhaps TRBD1 (5 bases). The CDR3 has 15 amino acids. Trimming cost V 1 base and J 4 bases, with 14 bases left between them. The germline CDR1 and CDR2 sequences are SGHVS and FQNEAQ. CDR3 sequence reads: CASSLEVYTGYEQYF. For the CDR3, the DNA is TGTGCCAGCAGCTTAGAAGTCTATACAGGTTACGAGCAGTACTTC. Supplemented by reference TRBV7-8 and TRBJ2-7, the full variable domain reads GAGVSQSPRYKVAKRGQDVALRCDPISGHVSLFWYQQALGQGPEFLTYFQNEAQLDKSGLPSDRFFAERPEGSVSTLKIQRTQQEDSAVYLCASSLEVYTGYEQYFGPGTRLTVT.

DNA for the CDR3: TGCAGTGCTAGTACTAGCGGGAGGGCAGGGACCCAGTACTTC. It encodes CSASTSGRAGTQYF. This chain links TRBV20-1 with TRBJ2-5; 13 nucleotides line up with TRBD2. Germline CDR1 and CDR2: DFQATT and SNEGSKA (reference sequence). V lost 3 bases, J lost 7 bases, and 5 bases stayed unmatched. The CDR3 length is 14 residues.

The V and J genes are TRBV7-6 and TRBJ2-5, with 15 nucleotides matching TRBD2. Per germline, CDR1 SGHVS and CDR2 FNYEAQ. This CDR3 comprises 16 residues. With V trimmed by 3 bases and J by 5 bases, 4 bases remained unmatched. Here the CDR3 reads CASSFQGLAGGETQYF. For the CDR3, the DNA is TGTGCCAGCAGCTTCCAAGGACTAGCGGGAGGGGAGACCCAGTACTTC.

The chain uses TRBV5-1 and TRBJ1-6, with 9 positions matching TRBD1. V dropped 0 bases and J dropped 10; count of bases not matched to a gene: 8. Germline V lookup: CDR1 SGHRS, CDR2 YFSETQ. The CDR3 has 16 amino acids. The CDR3 sequence: CASSLVNGTGPSPLHF. CDR3 DNA sequence: TGCGCCAGCAGCTTGGTGAACGGGACAGGGCCCTCACCCCTCCACTTT. The variable domain in full, with the rest retrieved from reference TRBV5-1 and TRBJ1-6, is KAGVTQTPRYLIKTRGQQVTLSCSPISGHRSVSWYQQTPGQGLQFLFEYFSETQRNKGNFPGRFSGRQFSNSRSEMNVSTLELGDSALYLCASSLVNGTGPSPLHFGNGTRLTVT.